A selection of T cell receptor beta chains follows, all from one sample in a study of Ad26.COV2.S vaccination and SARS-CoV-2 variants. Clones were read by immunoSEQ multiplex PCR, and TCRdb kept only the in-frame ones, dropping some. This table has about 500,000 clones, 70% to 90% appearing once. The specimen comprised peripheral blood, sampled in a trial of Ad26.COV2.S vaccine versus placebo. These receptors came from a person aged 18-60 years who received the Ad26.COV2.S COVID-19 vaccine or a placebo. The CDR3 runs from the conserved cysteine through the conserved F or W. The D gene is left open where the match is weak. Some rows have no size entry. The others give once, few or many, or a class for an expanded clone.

TGTGCCAGCAGCCGGGGAGGCCGGACAGCTAATGAAAAACTGTTTTTT	CASSRGGRTANEKLFF	TRBV7-9	TRBJ1-4	-	-
TGTGCCAGCAGCCAATTTGCCGGGTCTGGCTACACCTTC	CASSQFAGSGYTF	TRBV3-1/TRBV3-2	TRBJ1-2	-	-
TGTGCCAGCAGCACTATAAGCGGGCCTAACACCGGGGAGCTGTTTTTT	CASSTISGPNTGELFF	TRBV2	TRBJ2-2	-	-
TGTGCCAGCAGTGTGGTTGGGGATGGCTACACCTTC	CASSVVGDGYTF	TRBV2	TRBJ1-2	-	-
TGTGCCAGCATCCCGACGGGACTAGCGGGAGGTGCGCGGGGCGGGGAGCTGTTTTTT	CASIPTGLAGGARGGELFF	TRBV7-6	TRBJ2-2	TRBD2	-
TGCGCCAGCAGCGTCCGTGGGGAGCACTCTGGAAACACCATATATTTT	CASSVRGEHSGNTIYF	TRBV4-1	TRBJ1-3	-	-
TGTGCCAGCAGTTACCCGGGACGCCCCTACGAGCAGTACTTC	CASSYPGRPYEQYF	TRBV6-2/TRBV6-3	TRBJ2-7	-	-
TGTGCCAGCAGCCCCGATGGTACAGGTGAGCAGTTCTTC	CASSPDGTGEQFF	TRBV7-9	TRBJ2-1	-	-
TGCGCCAGCAGCTTTGGACCTAATGAAAAACTGTTTTTT	CASSFGPNEKLFF	TRBV5-1	TRBJ1-4	-	-
TGTGCCAGCAGCTCCGGGACAGGGTACGCTCAGCCCCAGCATTTT	CASSSGTGYAQPQHF	TRBV6-2/TRBV6-3	TRBJ1-5	TRBD1	-
TGTGCCAGCAGCTTAGATAACTATGGCTACACCTTC	CASSLDNYGYTF	TRBV7-9	TRBJ1-2	-	-
TGTGCCAGCTCACTTGGAGCGGGAGGGGGTCGAGAGACCCAGTACTTC	CASSLGAGGGRETQYF	TRBV18	TRBJ2-5	TRBD2	-
TGTGCCAGTAGCCCCCGGACGGTCTACGAGCAGTACTTC	CASSPRTVYEQYF	TRBV19	TRBJ2-7	-	-
TGTGCCAGTAGTATGGATAGAGGCCAGCCCCAGCATTTT	CASSMDRGQPQHF	TRBV19	TRBJ1-5	-	-
TGTGCCAGCAGCGCGAACGGGGGTGGACAAGAGACCCAGTACTTC	CASSANGGGQETQYF	TRBV6-5	TRBJ2-5	-	-
TGTGCCAGCAGCCACCCCCAAGGGATTAATTCACCCCTCCACTTT	CASSHPQGINSPLHF	TRBV6-5	TRBJ1-6	-	-
TGTGCCAGTAGTATAGATCGATTTAGCGGGAGGTCTGGTGAGCAGTTCTTC	CASSIDRFSGRSGEQFF	TRBV19	TRBJ2-1	TRBD2	-
TGTGCCAGCAGGCTTCAAGGGGGACAGCCCCAGCATTTT	CASRLQGGQPQHF	TRBV6-5	TRBJ1-5	-	-
TGTGCCAGTAGTCGAGAAGGCATGAACACTGAAGCTTTCTTT	CASSREGMNTEAFF	TRBV19	TRBJ1-1	-	-
TGTGCCACCAGTGATGGGGTTCCCGGGACTAGCGGGGGTGCCCAGTACTTC	CATSDGVPGTSGGAQYF	TRBV24-1	TRBJ2-5	TRBD2	-
TGTGCCAGCAGTTCAATCCGCGGACTAGCGGGGGCCTACGAGCAGTACTTC	CASSSIRGLAGAYEQYF	TRBV6-2/TRBV6-3	TRBJ2-7	TRBD2	-
TGTGCCAGCAGTGAACCTGGGGAGCAGTACTTC	CASSEPGEQYF	TRBV2	TRBJ2-7	-	-
TGTGCCTGGAGTGTGGCAGGAGCCTACAATGAGCAGTTCTTC	CAWSVAGAYNEQFF	TRBV30	TRBJ2-1	-	-
TGTGCCAGCAGCCTCGGACAGGGGAGATCGACTGAAGCTTTCTTT	CASSLGQGRSTEAFF	TRBV5-4	TRBJ1-1	TRBD1	-
TGTGCCAGCGGCGGGTCTAGCGGGAGTCTCTACGAGCAGTACTTC	CASGGSSGSLYEQYF	TRBV6-5	TRBJ2-7	TRBD2	-
TGTGCCAGCAGTGAATCAGCAGGGGGGTACTATGGCTACACCTTC	CASSESAGGYYGYTF	TRBV2	TRBJ1-2	TRBD1	-
TGTGCCAGCAGCAAGTCGAGGGGGAGCTCCTACGAGCAGTACTTC	CASSKSRGSSYEQYF	TRBV21-1	TRBJ2-7	-	few